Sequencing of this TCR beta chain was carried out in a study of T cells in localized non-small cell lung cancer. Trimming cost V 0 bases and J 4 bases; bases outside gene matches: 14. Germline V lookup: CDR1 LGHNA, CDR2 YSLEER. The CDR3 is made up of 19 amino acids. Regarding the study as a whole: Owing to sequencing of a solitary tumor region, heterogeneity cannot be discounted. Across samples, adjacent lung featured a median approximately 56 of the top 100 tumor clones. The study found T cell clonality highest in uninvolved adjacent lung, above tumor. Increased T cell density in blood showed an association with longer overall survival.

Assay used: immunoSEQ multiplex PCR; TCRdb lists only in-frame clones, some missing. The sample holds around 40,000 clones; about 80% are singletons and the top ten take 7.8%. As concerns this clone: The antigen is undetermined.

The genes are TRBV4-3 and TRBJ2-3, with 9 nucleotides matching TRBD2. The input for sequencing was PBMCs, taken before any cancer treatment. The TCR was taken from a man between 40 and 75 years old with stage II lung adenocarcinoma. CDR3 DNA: TGCGCCAGCAGCCAAGATGGGAGTTGGCGGGAGGGGGGCCCAGATACGCAGTATTTT. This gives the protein CASSQDGSWREGGPDTQYF.